This T cell receptor (beta chain) was identified in a study of blood T cells in healthy people across ages. Healthy Caucasians from Russia aged about 6 to 90 served as donors. CDR3 length equals 17 residues. The V gene's germline CDR1 is LGHNA and CDR2 YSLEER. Study-wide results and limits: Age brought a roughly linear fall in TCR beta diversity measured per million T cells. Possibly, changes in expanded clonotypes were confounded because donor CMV status was unknown.

A second PCR, run for about 6 to 12 cycles, used a sample-barcoded 5' primer plus a J-beta primer mix. Using its own MiXCR run on the 5' RACE reads, TCRdb lists one record per CDR3 protein. Of about 1.5 million distinct CDR3 sequences in the sample, approximately 43% were seen once. In the case of this clonotype: Its specificity is unknown. One end of the junction varies from germline; a read error may be responsible.

The rearrangement uses TRBV4-3 and TRBJ2-1, with 10 bases fitting TRBD2. The sequenced material came from blood. This TCR came from a young woman in good health. The CDR3: CVSSQDMVAGGRETQFF. CDR3 coding DNA: TGCGTCAGCAGCCAAGATATGGTAGCGGGAGGTAGGGAGACCCAGTTCTTC.